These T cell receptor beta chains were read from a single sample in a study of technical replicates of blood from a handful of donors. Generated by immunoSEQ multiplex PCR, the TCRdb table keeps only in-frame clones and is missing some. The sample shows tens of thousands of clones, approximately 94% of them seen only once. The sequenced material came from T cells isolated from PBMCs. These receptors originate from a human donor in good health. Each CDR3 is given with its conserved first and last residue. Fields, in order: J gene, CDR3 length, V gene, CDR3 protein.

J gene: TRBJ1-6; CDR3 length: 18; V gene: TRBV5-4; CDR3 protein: CASSLVGGRGTYNSPLHF
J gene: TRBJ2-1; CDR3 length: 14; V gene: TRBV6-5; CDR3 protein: CASSRLAGYNEQFF
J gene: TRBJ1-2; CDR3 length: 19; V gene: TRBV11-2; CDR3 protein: CASSSLQRTDHRANYGYTF
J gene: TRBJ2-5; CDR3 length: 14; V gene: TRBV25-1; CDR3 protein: CASSDQRGLETQYF
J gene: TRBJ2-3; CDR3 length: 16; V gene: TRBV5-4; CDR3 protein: CASSIENRLAADTQYF
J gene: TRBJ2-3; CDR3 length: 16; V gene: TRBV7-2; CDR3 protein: CASSLFAGSATDTQYF
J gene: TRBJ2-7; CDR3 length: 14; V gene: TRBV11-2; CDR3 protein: CASRSPAGRYEQYF
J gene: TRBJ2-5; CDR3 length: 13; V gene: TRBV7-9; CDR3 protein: CASSSTGSETQYF
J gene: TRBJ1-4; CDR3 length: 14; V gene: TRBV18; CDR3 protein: CASSPGQGPEKLFF
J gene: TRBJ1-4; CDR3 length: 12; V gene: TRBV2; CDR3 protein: CAKRQGDEKLFF
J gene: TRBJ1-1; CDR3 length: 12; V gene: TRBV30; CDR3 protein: CAWSVWGGEAFF
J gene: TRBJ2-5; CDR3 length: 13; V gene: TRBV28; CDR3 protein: CASSLAYLRTQYF
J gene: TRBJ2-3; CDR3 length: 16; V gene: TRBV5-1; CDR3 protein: CASSGRQGNFPDTQYF
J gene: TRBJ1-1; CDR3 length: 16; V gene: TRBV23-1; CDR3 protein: CASSQSGGSENTEAFF
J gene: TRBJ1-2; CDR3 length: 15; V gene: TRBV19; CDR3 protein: CASTHLRAGDYGYTF
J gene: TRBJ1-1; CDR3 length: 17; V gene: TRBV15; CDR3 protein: CATSRDKGEKAYTEAFF
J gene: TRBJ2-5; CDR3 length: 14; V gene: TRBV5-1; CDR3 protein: CASSLSSELETQYF
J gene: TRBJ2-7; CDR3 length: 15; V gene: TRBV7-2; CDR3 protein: CASKIGAPSTYEQYF
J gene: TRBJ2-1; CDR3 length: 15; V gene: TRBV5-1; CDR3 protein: CASSLRGGSYNEQFF
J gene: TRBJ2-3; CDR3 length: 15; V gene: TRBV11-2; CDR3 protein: CASRPTGLEVYTQYF
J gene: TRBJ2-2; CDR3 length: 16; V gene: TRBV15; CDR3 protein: CATSRPPTGRTGELFF
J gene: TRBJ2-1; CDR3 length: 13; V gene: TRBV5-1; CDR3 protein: CASSLARGREQFF
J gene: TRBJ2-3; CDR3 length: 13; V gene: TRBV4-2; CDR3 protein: CASNLHRGDTQYF
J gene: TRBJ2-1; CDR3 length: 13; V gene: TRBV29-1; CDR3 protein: CSATTSGSNEQFF
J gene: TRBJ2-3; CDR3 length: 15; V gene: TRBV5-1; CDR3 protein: CASTEREGRTDTQYF
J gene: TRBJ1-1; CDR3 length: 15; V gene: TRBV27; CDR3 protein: CATWTAGAMNTEAFF
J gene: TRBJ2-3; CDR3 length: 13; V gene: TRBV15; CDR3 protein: CATSSRGTDTQYF
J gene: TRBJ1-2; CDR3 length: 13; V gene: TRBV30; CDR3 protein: CAWSVGGLEGYTF
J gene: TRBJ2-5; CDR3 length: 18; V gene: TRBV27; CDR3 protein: CASSLRTGGGGRPETQYF
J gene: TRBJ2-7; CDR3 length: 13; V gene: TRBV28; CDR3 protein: CASLPSGSYEQYF
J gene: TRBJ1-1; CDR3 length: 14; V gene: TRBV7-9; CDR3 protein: CASSLGQGPHEAFF
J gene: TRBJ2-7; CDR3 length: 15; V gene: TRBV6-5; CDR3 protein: CASSYEYGGSREQYF
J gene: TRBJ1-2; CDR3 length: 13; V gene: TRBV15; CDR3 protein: CATSRDLSDGYTF
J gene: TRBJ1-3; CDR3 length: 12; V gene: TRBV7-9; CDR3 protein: CAGGELGNTIYF